This note documents a single T cell receptor (beta chain) sequence. The source of the sample is a study of shared clonotypes between healthy human individuals. All donors qualified as healthy HIV-negative adults and had experienced no recent acute infections or vaccinations. CD45RA+ naive and CD45RA-negative memory subsets were separated from CD4+ cells. This CDR3 has 15 amino acids. Trimming shortened V by 2 bases and J by 6 bases, and 16 bases separated the two germline ends. CDR1 is MNHNY, CDR2 SVGAGI, per germline (reference sequence). Clones were read by immunoSEQ multiplex PCR, and TCRdb kept only the in-frame ones, dropping some. The data show fewer than 200,000 clones, with 90% to 95% seen just once and around 0.067% held by the top ten.

The rearrangement uses TRBV6-6 and TRBJ1-2; D gene unclear. The TCR sequence derives from a woman aged 25 to 45 in good health. The sample was naive CD4+ T cells sorted from blood. The subset here: CD45RA+ positively selected. The CDR3 DNA is TGTGCCAGCAGTTACCTAGACGGAAGTCTGGATGGCTACACCTTC. It is translated as CASSYLDGSLDGYTF.